This paragraph covers one T cell receptor (beta chain) sequence. The antigen is undetermined. This sample is part of a study of CD8+CD57+ T cells in acquired aplastic anemia. The overall study: DNA recovered from sorted CD4+ and CD8+ cells had a mean of approximately 3 ug.

Before being chosen for sequencing, patients had shown CD8+CD57+ cell expansion by flow cytometry. V was pared by 5 bases and J by 4 bases, with 11 bases between. CDR1 SQVTM and CDR2 ANQGSEA come from the germline V gene. The CDR3 contains 12 residues. The template used for profiling TCR beta VDJ and CDR3 was genomic DNA. From the reads, TCRdb called clonotypes with MiXCR, one entry per CDR3 protein. This sample has roughly 280,000 distinct CDR3 sequences, with around three fifths found just once. Study results and caveats: With respect to CD8+ Simpson's diversity, patients and controls did not differ significantly.

The source material was sorted CD4+, CD8+, or CD8+CD57+ T cells (not recorded which) from PBMCs. The sequence derives from a human donor with aplastic anemia. The V call is TRBV29-1, the J call TRBJ1-1; D is possibly TRBD1 (5 bases). The DNA for the CDR3 is TGCAGCGTTTCGGGGCAGGGCACTGAAGCTTTCTTT. Translated: CSVSGQGTEAFF.